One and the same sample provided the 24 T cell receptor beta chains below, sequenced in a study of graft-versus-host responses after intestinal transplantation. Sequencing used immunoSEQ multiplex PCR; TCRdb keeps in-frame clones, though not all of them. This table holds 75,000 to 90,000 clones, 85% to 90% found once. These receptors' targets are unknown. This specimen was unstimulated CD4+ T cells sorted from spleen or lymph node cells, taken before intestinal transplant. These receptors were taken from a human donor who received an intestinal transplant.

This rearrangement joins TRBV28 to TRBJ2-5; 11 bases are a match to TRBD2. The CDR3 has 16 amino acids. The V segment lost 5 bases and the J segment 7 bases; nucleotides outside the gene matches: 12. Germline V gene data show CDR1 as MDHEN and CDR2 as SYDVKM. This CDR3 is CASSPMIAGGPTTQYF. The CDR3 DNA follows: TGTGCCAGCAGTCCAATGATAGCGGGGGGGCCGACGACCCAGTACTTC. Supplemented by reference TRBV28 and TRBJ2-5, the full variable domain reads DVKVTQSSRYLVKRTGEKVFLECVQDMDHENMFWYRQDPGLGLRLIYFSYDVKMKEKGDIPEGYSVSREKKERFSLILESASTNQTSMYLCASSPMIAGGPTTQYFGPGTRLLVL.

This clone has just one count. CDR3 coding DNA: TGTGCCAGCAGCTTAGGGGGGACTAGCAACCACGAGCAGTACTTC. Translated: CASSLGGTSNHEQYF. The chain combines TRBV11-2 with TRBJ2-7; TRBD2 aligns across 9 bases. The CDR3 loop spans 15 amino acids. Trimming at V came to 1 base and at J to 5 bases, leaving 6 bases not matched to a gene. Germline loops: CDR1 SGHAT, CDR2 FQNNGV.

The CDR3 sequence: CASSEWSGVGEAFF. DNA of the CDR3: TGTGCCAGCAGTGAATGGTCAGGGGTTGGGGAAGCTTTCTTT. V gene TRBV25-1 combines with J gene TRBJ1-1, with D possibly matching TRBD1 (6 bases). The CDR3 loop spans 14 amino acids. Germline loops: CDR1 MGHDK, CDR2 SYGVNS. Trimming took 1 base from V and 8 from J, leaving 14 bases between them.

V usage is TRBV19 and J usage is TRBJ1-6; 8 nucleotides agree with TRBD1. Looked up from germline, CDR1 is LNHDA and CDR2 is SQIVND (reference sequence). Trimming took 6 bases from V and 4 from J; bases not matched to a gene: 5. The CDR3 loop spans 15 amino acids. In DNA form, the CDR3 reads TGTGCCAGTAGCCCCGGGACAGGATATAATTCACCCCTCCACTTT. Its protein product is CASSPGTGYNSPLHF. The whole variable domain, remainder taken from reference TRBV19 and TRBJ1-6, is DGGITQSPKYLFRKEGQNVTLSCEQNLNHDAMYWYRQDPGQGLRLIYYSQIVNDFQKGDIAEGYSVSREKKESFPLTVTSAQKNPTAFYLCASSPGTGYNSPLHFGNGTRLTVT.

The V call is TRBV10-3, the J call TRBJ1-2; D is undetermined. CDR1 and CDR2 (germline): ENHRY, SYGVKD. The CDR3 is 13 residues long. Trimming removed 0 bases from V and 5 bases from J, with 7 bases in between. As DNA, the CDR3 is TGTGCCATCAGTGAGTCGCAGTTTTATGGCTACACCTTC. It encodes CAISESQFYGYTF.

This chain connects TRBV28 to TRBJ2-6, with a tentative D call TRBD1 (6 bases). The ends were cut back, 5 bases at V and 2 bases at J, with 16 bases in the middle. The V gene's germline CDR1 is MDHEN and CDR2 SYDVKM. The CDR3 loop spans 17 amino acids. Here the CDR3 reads CASSVTLGQTGANVLTF. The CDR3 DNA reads TGTGCCAGCAGTGTAACCCTTGGACAGACTGGGGCCAACGTCCTGACTTTC.

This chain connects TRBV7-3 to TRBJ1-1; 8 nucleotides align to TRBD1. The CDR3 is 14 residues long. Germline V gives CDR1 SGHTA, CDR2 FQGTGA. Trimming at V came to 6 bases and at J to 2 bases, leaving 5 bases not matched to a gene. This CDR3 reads CASSLDRANTEAFF. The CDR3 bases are TGTGCCAGCAGTTTGGACAGGGCAAACACTGAAGCTTTCTTT.

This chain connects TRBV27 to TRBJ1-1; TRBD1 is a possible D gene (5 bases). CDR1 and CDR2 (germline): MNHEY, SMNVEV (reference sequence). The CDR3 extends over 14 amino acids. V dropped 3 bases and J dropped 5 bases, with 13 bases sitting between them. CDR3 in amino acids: CASSFQRGGTEAFF. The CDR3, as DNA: TGTGCCAGCAGTTTCCAGAGGGGAGGGACTGAAGCTTTCTTT.

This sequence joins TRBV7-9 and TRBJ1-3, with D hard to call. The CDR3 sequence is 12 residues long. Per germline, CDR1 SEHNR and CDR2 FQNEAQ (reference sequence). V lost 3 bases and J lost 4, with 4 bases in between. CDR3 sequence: CASSLTGNTIYF. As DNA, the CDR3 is TGTGCCAGCAGCTTGACAGGAAACACCATATATTTT.

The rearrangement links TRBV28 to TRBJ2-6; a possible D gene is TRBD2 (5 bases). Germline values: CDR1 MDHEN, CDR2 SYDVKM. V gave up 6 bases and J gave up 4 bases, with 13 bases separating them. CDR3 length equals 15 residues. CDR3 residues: CASREASGGANVLTF. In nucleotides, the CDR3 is TGTGCCAGCAGGGAGGCCTCCGGGGGGGCCAACGTCCTGACTTTC.

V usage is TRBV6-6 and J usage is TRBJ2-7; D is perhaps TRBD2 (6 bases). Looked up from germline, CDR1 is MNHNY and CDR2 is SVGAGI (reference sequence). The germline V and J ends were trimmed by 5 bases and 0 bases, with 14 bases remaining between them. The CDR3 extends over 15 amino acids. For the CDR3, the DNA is TGTGCCAGCAGTCCCAGGACCGGGAGCTCCTACGAGCAGTACTTC. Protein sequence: CASSPRTGSSYEQYF.

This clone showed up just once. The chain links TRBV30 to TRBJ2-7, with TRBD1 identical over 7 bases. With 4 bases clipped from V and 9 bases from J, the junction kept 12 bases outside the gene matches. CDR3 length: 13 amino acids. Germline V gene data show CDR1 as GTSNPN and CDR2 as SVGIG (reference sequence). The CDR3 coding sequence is TGTGCCTGGAATCGACAGGGAAGTACAGGGCAGTACTTC. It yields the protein CAWNRQGSTGQYF.

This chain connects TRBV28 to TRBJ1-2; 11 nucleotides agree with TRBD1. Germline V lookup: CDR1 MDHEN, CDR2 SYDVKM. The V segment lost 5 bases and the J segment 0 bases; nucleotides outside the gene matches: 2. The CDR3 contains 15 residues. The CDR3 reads CASSGGQGANYGYTF. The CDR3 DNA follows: TGTGCCAGCAGTGGGGGACAGGGGGCTAACTATGGCTACACCTTC.

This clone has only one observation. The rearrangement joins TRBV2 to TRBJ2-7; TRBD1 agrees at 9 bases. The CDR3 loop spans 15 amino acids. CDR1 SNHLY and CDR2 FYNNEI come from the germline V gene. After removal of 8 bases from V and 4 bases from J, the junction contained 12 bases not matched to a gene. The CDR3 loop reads CASLRARDREYEQYF. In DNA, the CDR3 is TGTGCCAGCCTACGGGCCCGGGACAGGGAATACGAGCAGTACTTC.

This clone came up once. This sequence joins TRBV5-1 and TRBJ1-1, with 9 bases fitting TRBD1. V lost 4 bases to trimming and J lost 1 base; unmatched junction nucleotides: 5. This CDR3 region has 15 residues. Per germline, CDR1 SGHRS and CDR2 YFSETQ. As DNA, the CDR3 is TGCGCCAGCAGCCAGAGGACAGGGGAGAACACTGAAGCTTTCTTT. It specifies CASSQRTGENTEAFF. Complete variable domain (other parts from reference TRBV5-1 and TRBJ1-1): KAGVTQTPRYLIKTRGQQVTLSCSPISGHRSVSWYQQTPGQGLQFLFEYFSETQRNKGNFPGRFSGRQFSNSRSEMNVSTLELGDSALYLCASSQRTGENTEAFFGQGTRLTVV.

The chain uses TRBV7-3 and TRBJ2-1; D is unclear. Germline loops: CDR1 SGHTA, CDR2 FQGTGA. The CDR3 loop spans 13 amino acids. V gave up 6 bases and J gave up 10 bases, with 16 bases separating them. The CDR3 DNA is TGTGCCAGCAGTACCACGGGTACTGGGGAGCAGTTCTTC. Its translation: CASSTTGTGEQFF.

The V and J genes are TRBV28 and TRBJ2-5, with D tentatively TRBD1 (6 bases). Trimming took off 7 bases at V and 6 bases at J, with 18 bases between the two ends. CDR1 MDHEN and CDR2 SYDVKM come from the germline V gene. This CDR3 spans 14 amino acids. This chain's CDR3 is CASKGETGLQTQYF. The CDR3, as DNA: TGTGCCAGCAAAGGAGAGACAGGATTGCAGACCCAGTACTTC.

CDR3 region: CASSPPDRGWDTQYF. CDR3 bases: TGTGCCAGCTCACCACCGGACAGGGGATGGGATACGCAGTATTTT. The V call is TRBV18, the J call TRBJ2-3; 9 positions agree with TRBD1. V trimming: 0 bases; J trimming: 6 bases; junction bases outside the gene matches: 4. Germline V gene lookup returns CDR1 KGHSH and CDR2 LQKENI. The CDR3 sequence is 15 residues long. Full variable domain (outside the CDR3, taken from reference TRBV18 and TRBJ2-3): NAGVMQNPRHLVRRRGQEARLRCSPMKGHSHVYWYRQLPEEGLKFMVYLQKENIIDESGMPKERFSAEFPKEGPSILRIQQVVRGDSAAYFCASSPPDRGWDTQYFGPGTRLTVL.

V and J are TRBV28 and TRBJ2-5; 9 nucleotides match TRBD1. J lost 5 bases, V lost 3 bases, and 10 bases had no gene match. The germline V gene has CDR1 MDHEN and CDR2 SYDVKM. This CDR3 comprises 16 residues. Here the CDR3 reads CASSFHPGTGRETQYF. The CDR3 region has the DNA TGTGCCAGCAGTTTTCACCCGGGGACAGGGAGGGAGACCCAGTACTTC.

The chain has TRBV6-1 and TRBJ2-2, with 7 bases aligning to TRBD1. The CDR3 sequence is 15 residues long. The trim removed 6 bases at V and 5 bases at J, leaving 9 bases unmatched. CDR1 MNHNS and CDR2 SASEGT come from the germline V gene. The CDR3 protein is CASRLPGQRTGELFF. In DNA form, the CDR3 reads TGTGCCAGCAGACTTCCGGGACAGAGGACCGGGGAGCTGTTTTTT.

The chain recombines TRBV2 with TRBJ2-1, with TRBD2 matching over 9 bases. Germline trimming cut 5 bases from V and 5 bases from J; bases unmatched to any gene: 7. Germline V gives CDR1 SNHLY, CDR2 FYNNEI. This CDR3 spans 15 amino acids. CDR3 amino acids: CASSTGLASHNEQFF. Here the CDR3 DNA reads TGTGCCAGCAGTACGGGACTAGCATCTCACAATGAGCAGTTCTTC.

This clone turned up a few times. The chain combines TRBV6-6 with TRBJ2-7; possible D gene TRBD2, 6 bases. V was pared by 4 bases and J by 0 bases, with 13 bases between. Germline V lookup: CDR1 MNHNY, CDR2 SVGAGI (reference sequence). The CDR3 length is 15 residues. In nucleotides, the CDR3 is TGTGCCAGCAGTTCGGTGGGAGGCGGCTCCTACGAGCAGTACTTC. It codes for CASSSVGGGSYEQYF.

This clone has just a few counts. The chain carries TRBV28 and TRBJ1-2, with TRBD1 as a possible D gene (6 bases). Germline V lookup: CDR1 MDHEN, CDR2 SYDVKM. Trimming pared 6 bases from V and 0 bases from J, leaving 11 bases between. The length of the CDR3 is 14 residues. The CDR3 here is CASSGQPPNYGYTF. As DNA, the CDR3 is TGTGCCAGCAGCGGACAGCCCCCTAACTATGGCTACACCTTC.

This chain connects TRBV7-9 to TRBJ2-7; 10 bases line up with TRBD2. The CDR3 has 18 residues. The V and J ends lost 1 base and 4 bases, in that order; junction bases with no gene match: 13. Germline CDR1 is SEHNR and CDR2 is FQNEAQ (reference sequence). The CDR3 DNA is TGTGCCAGCAGCTTAGAGTGGCGGAGCGGGAGGGCCTTGTACGAGCAGTACTTC. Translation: CASSLEWRSGRALYEQYF.